This TCR beta chain was sequenced for a study of vaccination and CD4 T cells after COVID-19. Overall study context: Convalescent persons amounted to six males plus four females, two of whom were Hispanic.

Described treatment: roughly nine-day PBMC culture with coronavirus spike peptide pools or control peptides (ViraFEST assay). Germline V gene lookup returns CDR1 MDHEN and CDR2 SYDVKM. The CDR3 spans 15 residues. V dropped 5 bases and J dropped 0 bases, with 11 bases sitting between them. The Oncomine TCR Beta short-read assay was applied to DNA of cultured CD4+ T cells. Each CDR3 protein gets one entry after TCRdb re-called the PCR reads with MiXCR. The sample comprises about 19,000 distinct CDR3 sequences, around 55% of which are singletons, and 6.5% to 7.5% rests with the top ten. Worth noting for this clonotype: What it recognizes is unknown.

The sequence was collected from a human donor who had recovered from COVID-19. The chain recombines TRBV28 with TRBJ1-3; D unclear. Sequencing was carried out using CD4+ T cells from blood, cultured in vitro. The chain's CDR3 is CASSDTHGSGNTIYF. Here the CDR3 DNA reads TGTGCCAGCAGTGACACCCACGGCTCTGGAAACACCATATATTTT.